This T cell receptor (beta chain) appears in the sequencing data of a study of identical twins. Study-level findings and limits: Cord blood's abundant beta clonotypes had fewer insertions, unlike memory repertoires. Twins' excess sharing was less marked for out-of-frame beta sequences.

TCRdb used MiXCR to reprocess the 5' RACE reads, holding one entry per CDR3 protein. The sample has 1,800,000 or so distinct CDR3 sequences; around 29% are singletons. This clonotype appeared many times. Its specificity is unknown. The CDR3 extends over 13 amino acids. Per the germline V gene, CDR1 is SEHNR and CDR2 is FQNEAQ (reference sequence). Trimming removed 11 bases at V and 8 bases at J, with 21 bases between. The sample comprised cord blood. This TCR came from a newborn girl in good health. The V gene is TRBV7-9, the J gene TRBJ1-2; D gene unclear. The DNA for the CDR3 is TGTGCCTGCCGCCTTACCGCTGATGAAGGCTACACCTTC. Its protein is CACRLTADEGYTF. The whole variable domain, filled in from reference TRBV7-9 and TRBJ1-2, reads DTGVSQNPRHKITKRGQNVTFRCDPISEHNRLYWYRQTLGQGPEFLTYFQNEAQLEKSRLLSDRFSAERPKGSFSTLEIQRTEQGDSAMYLCACRLTADEGYTFGSGTRLTVV.